This is a list of T cell receptor beta chains from one sample in a study of T cell changes during pregnancy in multiple sclerosis. Assay: immunoSEQ multiplex PCR; the TCRdb copy retains only in-frame clones and omits some. The profile shows tens of thousands of clones, roughly 89% of them singletons. This material consisted of peripheral blood, taken in the second trimester of pregnancy. The receptors were gathered from a female donor with multiple sclerosis, enrolled in a pregnancy study. CDR3s include the opening cysteine and the closing phenylalanine or tryptophan. A D gene is named only where the DNA matches it firmly. Some rows mark clone size as missing; the rest say once, few, many or name a class of expanded clone.

>TRBJ1-2|.|TRBV7-2|TRBD1
TGTGCCAGCAGCCGGGACAGGGACTATGGCTACACCTTC
CASSRDRDYGYTF
>TRBJ2-7|.|TRBV19|.
TGTGCCAGTAGTATCAACGGTGCCTACGAGCAGTACTTC
CASSINGAYEQYF
>TRBJ1-1|.|TRBV18|.
TGTGCCAGCTCACCATTTATCCAGGGCCTTAACACTGAAGCTTTCTTT
CASSPFIQGLNTEAFF
>TRBJ2-7|.|TRBV18|.
TGTGCCAGCTCGCCCACTAGTTCCTACGAGCAGTACTTC
CASSPTSSYEQYF
>TRBJ1-3|.|TRBV4-2|.
TGTGCCAGCAGCCAAGTTGGGACTCCGGCGGGGTCTGGAAACACCATATATTTT
CASSQVGTPAGSGNTIYF
>TRBJ1-1|.|TRBV19|TRBD1
TGTGCCAGTACCCAGACAGGGTCGGACTATCGAGCTTTCTTT
CASTQTGSDYRAFF
>TRBJ1-4|.|TRBV5-4|.
TGTGCCAGCAGCGCCTCAGGGGCATGGGGAAATGAAAAACTGTTTTTT
CASSASGAWGNEKLFF
>TRBJ1-1|once|TRBV2|.
TGTGCCAGCGGGGAGGTCGTGAACACTGAAGCTTTCTTT
CASGEVVNTEAFF
>TRBJ2-2|.|TRBV19|TRBD2
TGTGCCAGTAGTATTACGGGGGGGAGGAACACCGGGGAGCTGTTTTTT
CASSITGGRNTGELFF
>TRBJ1-1|few|TRBV11-1|TRBD1
TGTGCCAGCAGCTCACAGGGGAATTGGAACACTGAAGCTTTCTTT
CASSSQGNWNTEAFF
>TRBJ2-4|.|TRBV16|.
TGTGCCAGCAGCCAAACCCCAGGATCCTTTCCGCACCCCTCCAAAAACATTCAGTACTTC
CASSQTPGSFPHPSKNIQYF
>TRBJ1-1|.|TRBV23-1|TRBD1
TGCGCCAGCAGTCATCAGGACAGGTTCACTGAAGCTTTCTTT
CASSHQDRFTEAFF
>TRBJ1-4|.|TRBV6-5|TRBD1
TGTGCCAGCAGCCGACAGGGTAAAGGTGAAAAACTGTTTTTT
CASSRQGKGEKLFF
>TRBJ1-4|.|TRBV27|TRBD1
TGTGCCAGCAGTCAAAGACAGGGGAGATGGGAAAAACTGTTTTTT
CASSQRQGRWEKLFF
>TRBJ2-3|.|TRBV7-3|.
TGTGCCAGCAGTCGGGCAGGAGGAGGAACAGATACGCAGTATTTT
CASSRAGGGTDTQYF
>TRBJ1-5|.|TRBV9|.
TGTGCCAGCAGCGTAGGGCAGGGGTTGGGACAGCCCCAGCATTTT
CASSVGQGLGQPQHF
>TRBJ1-4|many|TRBV28|.
TGTGCCAGCAGTCCCGACAGCGCCCCTAATGAAAAACTGTTTTTT
CASSPDSAPNEKLFF
>TRBJ2-2|once|TRBV27|.
TGTGCCAGCAGTTTACTACAGAAAAACACCGGGGAGCTGTTTTTT
CASSLLQKNTGELFF
>TRBJ1-6|.|TRBV7-7|TRBD1
TGTGCTAGCAGCGTGCGACAGGGGGATTCACCCCTCCACTTT
CASSVRQGDSPLHF
>TRBJ1-5|.|TRBV9|.
TGTGCCAGCGGAAAGGGGGGGGGACGACAGCCCCAGCATTTT
CASGKGGGRQPQHF
>TRBJ1-2|.|TRBV7-3|TRBD1
TGTGCCAGCACCGGGACAGGTTATTGGTATGGCTACACCTTC
CASTGTGYWYGYTF
>TRBJ2-7|.|TRBV2|.
TGTGCCAGCATCTTAGACAGATACGAGCAGTACTTC
CASILDRYEQYF
>TRBJ1-5|.|TRBV6-1|TRBD1
TGTGCCAGCACCACGACAGGGGCGAGCAATCAGCCCCAGCATTTT
CASTTTGASNQPQHF
>TRBJ1-4|.|TRBV7-8|.
TGTGCCAGCAGCCCAGGGAAGCGAAGGGAAAAACTGTTTTTT
CASSPGKRREKLFF
>TRBJ1-1|.|TRBV4-1|.
TGCGCCAGCAGCCCGATCCGGGTTGGGACTGAAGCTTTCTTT
CASSPIRVGTEAFF
>TRBJ1-6|.|TRBV5-6|.
TGTGCCAGCAGCTTGGAGGGGTGGTGGAATTCACCCCTCCACTTT
CASSLEGWWNSPLHF
>TRBJ1-4|once|TRBV5-4|TRBD1
TGTGCCAGCAGCGTGGGACAGGCTAATGAAAAACTGTTTTTT
CASSVGQANEKLFF
>TRBJ2-1|.|TRBV9|TRBD2
TGTGCCAGCAGCGTAAGGGCGGGGGGGTTTTACAATGAGCAGTTCTTC
CASSVRAGGFYNEQFF
>TRBJ1-4|.|TRBV6-5|.
TGTGCCAGCAGCCACTACGGCGGAGCTAATGAAAAACTGTTTTTT
CASSHYGGANEKLFF
>TRBJ1-2|.|TRBV5-4|.
TGTGCCAGCAGCGCAGGCTTCTATGGCTACACCTTC
CASSAGFYGYTF
>TRBJ1-2|.|TRBV6-4|TRBD1
TGTGCCAGCAGTGACTCGGCGGGACTTTGGGGGACAGGAGAAGGGGGCTACACCTTC
CASSDSAGLWGTGEGGYTF
>TRBJ2-2|.|TRBV10-3|.
TGTGCCAGCTCAAGCGGGAACACCGGGGAGCTGTTTTTT
CASSSGNTGELFF
>TRBJ2-5|.|TRBV6-6|TRBD2
TGTGCCAGCAACGAAGCGGGGGGGCTCGAGGAGACCCAGTACTTC
CASNEAGGLEETQYF